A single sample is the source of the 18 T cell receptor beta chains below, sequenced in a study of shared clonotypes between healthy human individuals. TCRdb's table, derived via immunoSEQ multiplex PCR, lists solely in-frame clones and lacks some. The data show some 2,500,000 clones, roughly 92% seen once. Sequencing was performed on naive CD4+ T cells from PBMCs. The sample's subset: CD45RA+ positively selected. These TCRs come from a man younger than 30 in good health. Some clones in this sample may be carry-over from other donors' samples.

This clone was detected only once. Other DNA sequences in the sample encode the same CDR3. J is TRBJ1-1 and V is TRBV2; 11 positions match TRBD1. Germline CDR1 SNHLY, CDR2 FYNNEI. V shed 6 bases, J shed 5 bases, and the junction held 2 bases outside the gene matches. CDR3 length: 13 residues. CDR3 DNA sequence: TGTGCCAGCAGGGGGACAGGGGGAACTGAAGCTTTCTTT. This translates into CASRGTGGTEAFF.

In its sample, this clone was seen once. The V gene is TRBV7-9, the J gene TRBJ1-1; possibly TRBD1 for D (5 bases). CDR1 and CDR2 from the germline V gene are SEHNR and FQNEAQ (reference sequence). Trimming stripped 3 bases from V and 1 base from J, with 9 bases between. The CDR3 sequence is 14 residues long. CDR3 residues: CASSFRGPNTEAFF. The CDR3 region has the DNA TGTGCCAGCAGCTTCCGGGGACCGAACACTGAAGCTTTCTTT.

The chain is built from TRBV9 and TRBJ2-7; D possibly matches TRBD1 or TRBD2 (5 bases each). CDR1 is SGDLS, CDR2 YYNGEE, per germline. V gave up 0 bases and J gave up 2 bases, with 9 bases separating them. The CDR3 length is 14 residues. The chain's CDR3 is CASSVGGNPYEQYF. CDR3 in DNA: TGTGCCAGCAGCGTAGGGGGGAATCCCTACGAGCAGTACTTC.

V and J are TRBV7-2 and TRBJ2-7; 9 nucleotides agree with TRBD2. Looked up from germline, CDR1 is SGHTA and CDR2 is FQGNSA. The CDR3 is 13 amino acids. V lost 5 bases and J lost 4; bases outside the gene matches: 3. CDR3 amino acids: CASSPTSGYEQYF. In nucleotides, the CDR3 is TGTGCCAGCAGCCCGACTAGCGGATACGAGCAGTACTTC.

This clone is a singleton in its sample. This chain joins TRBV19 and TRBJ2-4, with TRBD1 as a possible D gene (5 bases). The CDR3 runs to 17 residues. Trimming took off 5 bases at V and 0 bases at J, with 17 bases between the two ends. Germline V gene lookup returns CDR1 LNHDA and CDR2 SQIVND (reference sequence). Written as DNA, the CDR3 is TGTGCCAGTAGTGTGAACAGGTTTTCTCTAGCCAAAAACATTCAGTACTTC. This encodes CASSVNRFSLAKNIQYF.

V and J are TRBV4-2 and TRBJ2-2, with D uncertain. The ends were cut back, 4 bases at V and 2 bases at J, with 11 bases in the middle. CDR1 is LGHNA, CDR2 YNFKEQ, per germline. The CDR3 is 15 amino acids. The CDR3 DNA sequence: TGTGCCAGCAGCCGACTGGAAGCTAACACCGGGGAGCTGTTTTTT. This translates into CASSRLEANTGELFF.

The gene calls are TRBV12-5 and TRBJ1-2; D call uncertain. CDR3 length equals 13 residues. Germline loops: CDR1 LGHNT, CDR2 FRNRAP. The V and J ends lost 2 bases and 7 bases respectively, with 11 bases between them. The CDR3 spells CASGLYHSGGYTF. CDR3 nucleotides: TGTGCTAGTGGTTTGTACCACAGTGGTGGCTACACCTTC.

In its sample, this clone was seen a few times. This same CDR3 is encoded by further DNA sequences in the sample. CDR3 bases: TGTGCCAGCAGTGAAGGAACTGAAGCTTTCTTT. Its translation: CASSEGTEAFF. The gene calls are TRBV2 and TRBJ1-1; D is unresolved. The V gene's germline CDR1 is SNHLY and CDR2 FYNNEI. V dropped 1 base and J dropped 5 bases, with 2 bases sitting between them. The CDR3 is 11 residues long. The complete variable domain, with remaining parts taken from reference TRBV2 and TRBJ1-1, reads EPEVTQTPSHQVTQMGQEVILRCVPISNHLYFYWYRQILGQKVEFLVSFYNNEISEKSEIFDDQFSVERPDGSNFTLKIRSTKLEDSAMYFCASSEGTEAFFGQGTRLTVV.

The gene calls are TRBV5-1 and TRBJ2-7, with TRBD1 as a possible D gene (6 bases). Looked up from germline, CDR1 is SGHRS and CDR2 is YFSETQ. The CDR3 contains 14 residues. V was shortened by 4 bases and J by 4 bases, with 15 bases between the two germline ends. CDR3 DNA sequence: TGCGCCAGCAGCATCTTACAGGGTCGGTACGAGCAGTACTTC. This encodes CASSILQGRYEQYF.

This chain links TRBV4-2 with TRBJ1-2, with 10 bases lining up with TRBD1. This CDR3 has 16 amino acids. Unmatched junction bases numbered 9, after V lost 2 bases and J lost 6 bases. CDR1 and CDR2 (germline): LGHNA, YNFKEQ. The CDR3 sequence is CASSQYSGTGADGYTF. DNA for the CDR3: TGTGCCAGCAGCCAATACTCCGGGACAGGGGCCGATGGCTACACCTTC.

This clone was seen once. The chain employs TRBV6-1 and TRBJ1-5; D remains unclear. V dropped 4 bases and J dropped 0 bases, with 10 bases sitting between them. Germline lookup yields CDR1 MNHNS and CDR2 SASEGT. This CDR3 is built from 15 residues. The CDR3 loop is CASSVGVYSNQPQHF. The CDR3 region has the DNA TGTGCCAGCAGTGTCGGGGTCTATAGCAATCAGCCCCAGCATTTT.

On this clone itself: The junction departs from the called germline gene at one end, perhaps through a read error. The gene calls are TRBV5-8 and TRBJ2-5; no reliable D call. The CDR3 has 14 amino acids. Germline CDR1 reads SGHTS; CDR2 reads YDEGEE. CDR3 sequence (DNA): TGTACCAGCAGCTTTTCGGCGAGGCAAGAGACCCAGTACTTC. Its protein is CTSSFSARQETQYF.

DNA of the CDR3: TGCAGCGTTAGGTCCGCTGACCCTGCAACTAATGAAAAACTGTTTTTT. This encodes CSVRSADPATNEKLFF. The J gene is TRBJ1-4, the V gene TRBV29-1; D gene ambiguous. V was pared by 5 bases and J by 0 bases, with 16 bases between. This CDR3 contains 16 residues. Germline lookup yields CDR1 SQVTM and CDR2 ANQGSEA.

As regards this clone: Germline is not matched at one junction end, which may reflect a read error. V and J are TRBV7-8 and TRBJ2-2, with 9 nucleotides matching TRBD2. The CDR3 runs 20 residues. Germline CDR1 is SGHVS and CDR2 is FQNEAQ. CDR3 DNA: TGTGCCAGCAGCTGGACGGGACTAGCTCTCTACCGTACGAATACCGGGGAGCTGTTTTTT. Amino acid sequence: CASSWTGLALYRTNTGELFF. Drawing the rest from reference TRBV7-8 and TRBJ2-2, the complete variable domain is GAGVSQSPRYKVAKRGQDVALRCDPISGHVSLFWYQQALGQGPEFLTYFQNEAQLDKSGLPSDRFFAERPEGSVSTLKIQRTQQEDSAVYLCASSWTGLALYRTNTGELFFGEGSRLTVL.

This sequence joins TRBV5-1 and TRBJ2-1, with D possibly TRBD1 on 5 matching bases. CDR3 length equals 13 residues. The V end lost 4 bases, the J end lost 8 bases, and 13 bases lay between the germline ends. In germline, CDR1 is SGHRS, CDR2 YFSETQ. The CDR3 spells CASSPRVGDEQFF. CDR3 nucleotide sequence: TGCGCCAGCAGCCCCCGCGTAGGGGATGAGCAGTTCTTC.

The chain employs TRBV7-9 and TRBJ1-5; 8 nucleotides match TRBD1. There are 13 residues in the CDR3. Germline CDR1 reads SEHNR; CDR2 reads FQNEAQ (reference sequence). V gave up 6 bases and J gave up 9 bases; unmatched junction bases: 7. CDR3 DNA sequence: TGTGCCAGCAGTGTGGACAGGGCCCGGCCCCAGCATTTT. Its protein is CASSVDRARPQHF.

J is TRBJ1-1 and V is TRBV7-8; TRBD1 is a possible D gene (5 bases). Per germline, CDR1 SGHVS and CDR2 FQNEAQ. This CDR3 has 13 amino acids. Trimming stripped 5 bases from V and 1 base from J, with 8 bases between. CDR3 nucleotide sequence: TGTGCCAGCAGCCGACAGTGGAACACTGAAGCTTTCTTT. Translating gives CASSRQWNTEAFF.

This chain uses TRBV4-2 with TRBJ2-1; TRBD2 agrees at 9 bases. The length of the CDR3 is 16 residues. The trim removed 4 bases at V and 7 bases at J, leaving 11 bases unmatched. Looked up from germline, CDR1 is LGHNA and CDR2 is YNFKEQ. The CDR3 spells CASSLRGSGSRNEQFF. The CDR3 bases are TGTGCCAGCAGCCTCCGGGGTAGCGGGAGTAGGAATGAGCAGTTCTTC.